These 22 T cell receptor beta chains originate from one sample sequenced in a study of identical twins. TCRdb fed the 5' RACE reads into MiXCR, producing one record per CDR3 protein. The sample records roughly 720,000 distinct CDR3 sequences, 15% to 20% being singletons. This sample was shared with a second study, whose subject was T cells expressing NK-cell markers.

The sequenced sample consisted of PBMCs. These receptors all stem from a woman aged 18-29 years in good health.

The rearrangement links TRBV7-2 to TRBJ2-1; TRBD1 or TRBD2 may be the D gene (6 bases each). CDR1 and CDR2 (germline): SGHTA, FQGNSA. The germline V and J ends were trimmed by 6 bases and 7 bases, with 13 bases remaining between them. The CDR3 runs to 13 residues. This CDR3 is CASRGGGWNEQFF. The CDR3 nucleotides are TGTGCCAGCAGGGGGGGCGGATGGAATGAGCAGTTCTTC.

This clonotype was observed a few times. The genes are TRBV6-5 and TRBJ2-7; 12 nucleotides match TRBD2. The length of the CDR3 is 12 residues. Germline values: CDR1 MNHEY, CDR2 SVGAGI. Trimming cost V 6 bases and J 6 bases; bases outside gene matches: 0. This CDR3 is CASRGLAGEQYF. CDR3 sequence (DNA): TGTGCCAGCAGGGGACTAGCGGGCGAGCAGTACTTC.

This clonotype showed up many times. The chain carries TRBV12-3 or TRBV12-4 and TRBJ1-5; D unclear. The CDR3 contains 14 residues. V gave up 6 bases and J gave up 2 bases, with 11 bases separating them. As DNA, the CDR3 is TGTGCCAGCAGCCCGGACGGTGGCAATCAGCCCCAGCATTTT. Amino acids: CASSPDGGNQPQHF.

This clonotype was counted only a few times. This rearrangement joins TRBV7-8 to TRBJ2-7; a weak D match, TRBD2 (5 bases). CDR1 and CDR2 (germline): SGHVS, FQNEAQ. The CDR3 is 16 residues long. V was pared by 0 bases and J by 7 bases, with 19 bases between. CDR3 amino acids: CASSLARLAQTWEQYF. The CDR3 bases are TGTGCCAGCAGCTTAGCTCGTCTAGCCCAAACTTGGGAGCAGTACTTC.

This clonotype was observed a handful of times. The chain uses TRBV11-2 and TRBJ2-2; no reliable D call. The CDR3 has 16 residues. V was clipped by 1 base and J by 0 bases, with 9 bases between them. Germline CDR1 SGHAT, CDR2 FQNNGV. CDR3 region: CASSLVRHSNTGELFF. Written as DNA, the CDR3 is TGTGCCAGCAGCTTAGTTCGCCACTCGAACACCGGGGAGCTGTTTTTT.

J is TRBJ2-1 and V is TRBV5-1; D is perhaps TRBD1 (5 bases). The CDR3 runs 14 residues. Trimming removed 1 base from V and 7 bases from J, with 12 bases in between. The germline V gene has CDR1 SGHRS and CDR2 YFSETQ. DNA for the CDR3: TGCGCCAGCAGCTTGATCCCAGGGCCGAATGAGCAGTTCTTC. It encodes CASSLIPGPNEQFF.

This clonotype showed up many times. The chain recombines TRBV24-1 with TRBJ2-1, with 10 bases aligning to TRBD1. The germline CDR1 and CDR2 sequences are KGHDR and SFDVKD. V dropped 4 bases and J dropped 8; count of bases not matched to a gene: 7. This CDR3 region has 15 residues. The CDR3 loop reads CATSESRDRGYEQFF. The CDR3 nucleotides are TGTGCCACCAGTGAGTCCCGGGACAGGGGCTATGAGCAGTTCTTC.

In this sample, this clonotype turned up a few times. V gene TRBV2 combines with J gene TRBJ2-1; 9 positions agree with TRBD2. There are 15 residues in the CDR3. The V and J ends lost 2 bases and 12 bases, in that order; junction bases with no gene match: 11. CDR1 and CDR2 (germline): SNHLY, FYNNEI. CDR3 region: CASSESSGAPSSQFF. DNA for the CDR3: TGTGCCAGCAGTGAATCTAGCGGGGCCCCCTCCTCGCAGTTCTTC.

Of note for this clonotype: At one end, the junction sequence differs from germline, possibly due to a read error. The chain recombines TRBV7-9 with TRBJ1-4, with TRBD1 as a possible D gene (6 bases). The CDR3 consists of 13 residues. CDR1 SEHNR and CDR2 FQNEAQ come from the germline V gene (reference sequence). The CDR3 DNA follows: TGTGCCAGCAGATTAGGGGGGGATGAAAAACTGTTTTTT. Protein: CASRLGGDEKLFF.

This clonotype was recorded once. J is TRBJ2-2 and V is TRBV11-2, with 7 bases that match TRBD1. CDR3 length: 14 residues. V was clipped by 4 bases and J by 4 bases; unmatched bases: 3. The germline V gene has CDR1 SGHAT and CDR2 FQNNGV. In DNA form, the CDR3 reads TGTGCCAGCAGCTGGGACAGAAGCACCGGGGAGCTGTTTTTT. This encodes CASSWDRSTGELFF.

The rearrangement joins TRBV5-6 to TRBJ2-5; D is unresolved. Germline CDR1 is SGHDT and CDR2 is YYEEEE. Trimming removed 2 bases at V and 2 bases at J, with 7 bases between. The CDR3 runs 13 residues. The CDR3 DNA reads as TGTGCCAGCAGCTTCCCGGCACAAGAGACCCAGTACTTC. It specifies CASSFPAQETQYF.

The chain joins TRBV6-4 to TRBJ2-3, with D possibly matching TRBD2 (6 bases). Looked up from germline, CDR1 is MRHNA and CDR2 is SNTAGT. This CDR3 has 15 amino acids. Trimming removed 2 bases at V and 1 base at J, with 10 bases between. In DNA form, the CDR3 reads TGTGCCAGCAGTGACCAGGGAGGTGGCACAGATACGCAGTATTTT. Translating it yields CASSDQGGGTDTQYF.

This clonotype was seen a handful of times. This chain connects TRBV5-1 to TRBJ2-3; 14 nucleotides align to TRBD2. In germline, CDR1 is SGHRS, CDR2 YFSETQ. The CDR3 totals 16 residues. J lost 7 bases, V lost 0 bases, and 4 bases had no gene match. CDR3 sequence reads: CASSLGLAGGRNTQYF. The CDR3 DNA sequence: TGCGCCAGCAGCTTGGGACTAGCGGGGGGGCGAAATACGCAGTATTTT. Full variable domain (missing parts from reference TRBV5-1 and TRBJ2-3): KAGVTQTPRYLIKTRGQQVTLSCSPISGHRSVSWYQQTPGQGLQFLFEYFSETQRNKGNFPGRFSGRQFSNSRSEMNVSTLELGDSALYLCASSLGLAGGRNTQYFGPGTRLTVL.

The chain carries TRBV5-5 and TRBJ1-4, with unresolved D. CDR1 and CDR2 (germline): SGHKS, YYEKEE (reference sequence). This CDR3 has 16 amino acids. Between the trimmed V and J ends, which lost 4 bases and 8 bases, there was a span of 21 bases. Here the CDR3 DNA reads TGTGCCAGCAGCCTCCCTTTGGGAGTACCGGGCGAAAAACTGTTTTTT. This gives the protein CASSLPLGVPGEKLFF.

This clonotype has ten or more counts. The CDR3 loop reads CASSFQGVNTEAFF. The CDR3 nucleotides read TGTGCCAGCAGTTTTCAGGGGGTGAACACTGAAGCTTTCTTT. The chain uses TRBV12-3 or TRBV12-4 and TRBJ1-1; TRBD1 matches at 7 bases. This CDR3 has 14 residues. Trimming at V came to 3 bases and at J to 0 bases, leaving 1 base not matched to a gene.

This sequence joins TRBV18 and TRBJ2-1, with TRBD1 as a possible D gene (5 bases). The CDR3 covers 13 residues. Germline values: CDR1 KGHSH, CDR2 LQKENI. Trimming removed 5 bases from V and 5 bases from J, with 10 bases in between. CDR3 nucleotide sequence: TGTGCCAGCTCAGCGGCCAGGGACAATGAGCAGTTCTTC. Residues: CASSAARDNEQFF.

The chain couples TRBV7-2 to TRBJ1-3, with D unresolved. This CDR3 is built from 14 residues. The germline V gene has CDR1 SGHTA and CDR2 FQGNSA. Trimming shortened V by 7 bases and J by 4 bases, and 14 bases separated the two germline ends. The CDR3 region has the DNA TGTGCCAGCAACCCTTCAGTTTACGGAAACACCATATATTTT. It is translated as CASNPSVYGNTIYF.

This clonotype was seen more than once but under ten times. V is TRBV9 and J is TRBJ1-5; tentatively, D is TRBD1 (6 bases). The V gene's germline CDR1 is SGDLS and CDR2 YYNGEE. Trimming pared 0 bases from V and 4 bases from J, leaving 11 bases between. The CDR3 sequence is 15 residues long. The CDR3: CASSVDRELNQPQHF. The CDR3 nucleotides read TGTGCCAGCAGCGTAGACAGGGAACTAAATCAGCCCCAGCATTTT. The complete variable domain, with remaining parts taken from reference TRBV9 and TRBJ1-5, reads DSGVTQTPKHLITATGQRVTLRCSPRSGDLSVYWYQQSLDQGLQFLIQYYNGEERAKGNILERFSAQQFPDLHSELNLSSLELGDSALYFCASSVDRELNQPQHFGDGTRLSIL.

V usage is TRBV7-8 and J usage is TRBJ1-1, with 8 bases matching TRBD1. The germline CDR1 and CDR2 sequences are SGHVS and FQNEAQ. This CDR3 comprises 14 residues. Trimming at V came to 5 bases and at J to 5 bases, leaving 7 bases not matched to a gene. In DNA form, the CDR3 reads TGTGCCAGCAGCCAAACAGGGGGTGGAACTGAAGCTTTCTTT. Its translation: CASSQTGGGTEAFF.

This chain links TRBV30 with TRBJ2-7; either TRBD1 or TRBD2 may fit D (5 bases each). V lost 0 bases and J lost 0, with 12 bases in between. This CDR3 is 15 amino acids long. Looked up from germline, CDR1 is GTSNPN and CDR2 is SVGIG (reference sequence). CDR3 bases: TGTGCCTGGAGTGTATCAGGGACGGTCTCCTACGAGCAGTACTTC. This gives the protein CAWSVSGTVSYEQYF.

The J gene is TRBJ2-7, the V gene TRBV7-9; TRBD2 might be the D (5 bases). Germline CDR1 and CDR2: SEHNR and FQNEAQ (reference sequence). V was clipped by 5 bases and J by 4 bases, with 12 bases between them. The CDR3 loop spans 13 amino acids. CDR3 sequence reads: CASSGYGVYEQYF. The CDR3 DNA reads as TGTGCCAGCAGCGGGTACGGGGTTTACGAGCAGTACTTC. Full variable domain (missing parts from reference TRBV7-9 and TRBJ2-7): DTGVSQNPRHKITKRGQNVTFRCDPISEHNRLYWYRQTLGQGPEFLTYFQNEAQLEKSRLLSDRFSAERPKGSFSTLEIQRTEQGDSAMYLCASSGYGVYEQYFGPGTRLTVT.

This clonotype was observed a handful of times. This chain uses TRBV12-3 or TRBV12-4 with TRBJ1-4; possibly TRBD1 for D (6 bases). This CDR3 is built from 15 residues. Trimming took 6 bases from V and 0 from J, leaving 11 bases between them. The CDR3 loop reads CASRPGAATNEKLFF. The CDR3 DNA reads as TGTGCCAGCAGGCCAGGGGCCGCAACTAATGAAAAACTGTTTTTT.